What follows are 20 T cell receptor beta chains derived from one specimen sequenced in a study of T cells expressing NK-cell markers. From the 5' RACE reads, TCRdb lists one entry per CDR3 protein and no DNA. This sample contains roughly 380,000 distinct CDR3 sequences. The sequenced material came from blood T cells: a sorted CD56 or NKG2C T cell subset, CD4+ or CD8+ T cells, or bulk PBMC T cells (not recorded which). All receptors come from a man aged 18-69 years in good health.

This chain links TRBV20-1 with TRBJ2-1; TCRdb lists TRBD1, though no DNA is available to test this call. In germline, CDR1 is DFQATT, CDR2 SNEGSKA (reference sequence). CDR3 length: 16 amino acids. The chain's CDR3 is CSARDWGTGTYNEQFF.

The CDR3 region is CASSLAQIGTASRAFF. V is TRBV5-1 and J is TRBJ1-1; without DNA, the TCRdb call of TRBD1 cannot be checked. The CDR3 has 16 residues. Germline-derived CDR1 and CDR2 are SGHRS and YFSETQ.

The rearrangement joins TRBV20-1 to TRBJ2-6; the TCRdb call, TRBD1, lacks DNA for checking. The CDR3 is 15 residues long. CDR1 DFQATT and CDR2 SNEGSKA come from the germline V gene (reference sequence). CDR3 residues: CSAPSARSGANVLTF.

The genes are TRBV29-1 and TRBJ2-3; without DNA, the TCRdb call of TRBD2 cannot be checked. The length of the CDR3 is 17 residues. CDR1 SQVTM and CDR2 ANQGSEA come from the germline V gene. CDR3 in amino acids: CSARGVRSGGTTDTQYF.

This chain links TRBV20-1 with TRBJ2-1. The CDR3 contains 12 residues. Germline V lookup: CDR1 DFQATT, CDR2 SNEGSKA (reference sequence). The CDR3 is CSAGRAYNEQFF.

This rearrangement joins TRBV4-2 to TRBJ2-3; TCRdb's assignment of TRBD2 cannot be checked, as there is no DNA. The CDR3 extends over 17 amino acids. Per the germline V gene, CDR1 is LGHNA and CDR2 is YNFKEQ. CDR3 residues: CASSQGFGGGATDTQYF.

The V and J genes are TRBV9 and TRBJ1-2; as DNA is missing, the TRBD1 call by TCRdb cannot be tested. The CDR3 is 16 amino acids. Germline V gives CDR1 SGDLS, CDR2 YYNGEE. CDR3 protein: CASSGRDRGLWYGYTF.

The chain links TRBV7-2 to TRBJ2-1; TCRdb designates TRBD1, a call that cannot be tested without DNA. Germline V gene data show CDR1 as SGHTA and CDR2 as FQGNSA. The CDR3 spans 15 residues. The chain's CDR3 is CASSWPGTGYNEQFF.

The chain employs TRBV20-1 and TRBJ2-3; TCRdb calls TRBD2, which cannot be checked without DNA. The CDR3 consists of 14 residues. Germline loops: CDR1 DFQATT, CDR2 SNEGSKA (reference sequence). CDR3 in amino acids: CSASSTRFGDTQYF.

This chain uses TRBV9 with TRBJ2-5; no DNA is available, so the TRBD1 call from TCRdb remains unchecked. CDR3 size: 15 residues. Per germline, CDR1 SGDLS and CDR2 YYNGEE. The CDR3 loop reads CASSRPGHFRETQYF.

The rearrangement links TRBV27 to TRBJ1-2; TCRdb names TRBD1, which stays unverified in the absence of DNA. The CDR3 has 13 amino acids. Looked up from germline, CDR1 is MNHEY and CDR2 is SMNVEV (reference sequence). CDR3 amino acids: CASSFSGGRGYTF.

The V gene is TRBV3-1, the J gene TRBJ2-5; TCRdb gives TRBD1 as the D gene, but with no DNA this cannot be confirmed. Germline lookup yields CDR1 LGHDT and CDR2 YNNKEL (reference sequence). The CDR3 has 13 amino acids. CDR3 protein: CASSSAGQQAQYF.

The chain joins TRBV3-1 to TRBJ2-6; TCRdb proposes TRBD1, but this gene call is untestable without DNA. This CDR3 region has 22 residues. CDR1 is LGHDT and CDR2 is YNNKEL in the germline V gene (reference sequence). This CDR3 is CASSQVILLRQGRTSGANVLTF.

V usage is TRBV6-1 and J usage is TRBJ1-3; TCRdb calls TRBD1, which cannot be checked without DNA. This CDR3 is 14 amino acids long. Germline CDR1 MNHNS, CDR2 SASEGT. The CDR3 reads CASSPEMNGNTIYF.

This chain uses TRBV6-5 with TRBJ2-3; the D call from TCRdb, TRBD2, cannot be confirmed without DNA. Germline V lookup: CDR1 MNHEY, CDR2 SVGAGI. The CDR3 runs to 17 residues. CDR3 protein: CASSYSSSGGLGDTQYF.

The chain uses TRBV5-1 and TRBJ2-1; TCRdb outputs TRBD2, but without DNA this stays unchecked. CDR3 length: 15 residues. Germline lookup yields CDR1 SGHRS and CDR2 YFSETQ. The CDR3 reads CASRNRTSGYNEQFF.

The V and J genes are TRBV6-1 and TRBJ2-1; TCRdb selects TRBD1, and the lack of DNA leaves this call unchecked. The germline V gene has CDR1 MNHNS and CDR2 SASEGT. CDR3 size: 15 residues. The CDR3 loop is CASIPGLYGVNEQFF.

V is TRBV5-6 and J is TRBJ2-7; the D gene TCRdb calls, TRBD1, cannot be checked with no DNA. The CDR3 has 15 residues. Looked up from germline, CDR1 is SGHDT and CDR2 is YYEEEE. Here the CDR3 reads CASSTLQGAGYEQYF. The whole variable domain, remainder taken from reference TRBV5-6 and TRBJ2-7, is DAGVTQSPTHLIKTRGQQVTLRCSPKSGHDTVSWYQQALGQGPQFIFQYYEEEERQRGNFPDRFSGHQFPNYSSELNVNALLLGDSALYLCASSTLQGAGYEQYFGPGTRLTVT.

V and J are TRBV5-6 and TRBJ2-1; there is no DNA to check the TCRdb D call of TRBD1. This CDR3 has 15 amino acids. Germline V gene data show CDR1 as SGHDT and CDR2 as YYEEEE. CDR3 sequence reads: CASSLPGNVYNEQFF.

V is TRBV2 and J is TRBJ2-1; TCRdb gives TRBD1 as the D gene, but with no DNA this cannot be confirmed. This CDR3 has 17 amino acids. The V gene's germline CDR1 is SNHLY and CDR2 FYNNEI. CDR3 in amino acids: CASSESLGVSSYNEQFF. The complete variable domain, with remaining parts taken from reference TRBV2 and TRBJ2-1, reads EPEVTQTPSHQVTQMGQEVILRCVPISNHLYFYWYRQILGQKVEFLVSFYNNEISEKSEIFDDQFSVERPDGSNFTLKIRSTKLEDSAMYFCASSESLGVSSYNEQFFGPGTRLTVL.